These 16 T cell receptor beta chains were all obtained from the same sample, sequenced in a study of blood T cell repertoires in COVID-19. Libraries were prepared by immunoSEQ multiplex PCR; TCRdb keeps only in-frame clonotypes and omits some of them. The table has a few hundred thousand clones, 80% to 90% seen once. The sample consisted of PBMCs or T cells enriched from blood (not recorded which). The source of these receptors is a woman aged 18-29 years in a cohort exposed to, infected with or recovered from COVID-19 (not recorded which).

This chain uses TRBV4-2 with TRBJ1-1; the D is unclear. Germline V lookup: CDR1 LGHNA, CDR2 YNFKEQ. The germline V and J ends were trimmed by 1 base and 6 bases, with 12 bases remaining between them. The CDR3 totals 14 residues. The CDR3 DNA sequence: TGTGCCAGCAGCCAAGGCACTTGGGCAGCTGAAGCTTTCTTT. Its translation: CASSQGTWAAEAFF.

The chain couples TRBV7-6 to TRBJ1-2, with D possibly matching TRBD1 (5 bases). The V gene lost 1 base and the J gene lost 6 bases, with 12 bases spanning the gap. CDR3 length: 14 amino acids. Germline-derived CDR1 and CDR2 are SGHVS and FNYEAQ. The CDR3, as DNA: TGTGCCAGCAGCTTAGTGGGGGGTCTCCATGGCTACACCTTC. It encodes CASSLVGGLHGYTF.

The chain employs TRBV7-9 and TRBJ1-1, with TRBD1 matching over 7 bases. V shed 6 bases, J shed 1 base, and the junction held 5 bases outside the gene matches. CDR3 length equals 14 residues. The V gene's germline CDR1 is SEHNR and CDR2 FQNEAQ (reference sequence). The CDR3 loop is CASRRDSSNTEAFF. CDR3 bases: TGTGCCAGCAGGAGGGACAGCTCGAACACTGAAGCTTTCTTT.

The chain uses TRBV3-1 (or the pseudogene TRBV3-2) and TRBJ1-1, with D hard to call. V was cut by 1 base and J by 2 bases, with 11 bases left in between. This CDR3 has 15 residues. Germline CDR1 reads LGHDT; CDR2 reads YNNKEL (reference sequence). CDR3 protein: CASSQGQHDNTEAFF. The CDR3 coding sequence is TGTGCCAGCAGCCAAGGACAACACGACAACACTGAAGCTTTCTTT.

The chain couples TRBV5-1 to TRBJ2-5, with 7 bases fitting TRBD2. V was pared by 4 bases and J by 5 bases, with 8 bases of the junction left unmatched. Germline values: CDR1 SGHRS, CDR2 YFSETQ. The CDR3 is 14 amino acids. The CDR3: CASSRRGRDETQYF. CDR3 bases: TGCGCCAGCAGCCGGCGAGGGAGGGATGAGACCCAGTACTTC.

The rearrangement joins TRBV15 to TRBJ1-6; D uncertain. The germline CDR1 and CDR2 sequences are LNHNV and YYDKDF (reference sequence). Trimming stripped 0 bases from V and 0 bases from J, with 9 bases between. This CDR3 comprises 17 residues. CDR3 sequence (DNA): TGTGCCACCAGCAGAGATACGGTTAGCTCCTATAATTCACCCCTCCACTTT. Its protein is CATSRDTVSSYNSPLHF.

The rearrangement joins TRBV27 to TRBJ2-7, with D perhaps matching TRBD2 (5 bases). CDR3 length equals 14 residues. Germline V gene lookup returns CDR1 MNHEY and CDR2 SMNVEV (reference sequence). The V gene lost 5 bases and the J gene lost 9 bases, with 20 bases spanning the gap. CDR3 DNA: TGTGCCAGCAGTAAGACTACTGGGAAGTTCGGGCAGTACTTC. Translating it yields CASSKTTGKFGQYF.

The chain joins TRBV5-1 to TRBJ2-3, with 10 positions matching TRBD2. The germline gives CDR1 SGHRS, CDR2 YFSETQ. V lost 2 bases to trimming and J lost 1 base; unmatched junction nucleotides: 19. The length of the CDR3 is 21 residues. CDR3 bases: TGCGCCAGCAGCTTTTTAACAAGGCAGCGGGAGGGCTTTCTGGGCACAGATACGCAGTATTTT. The encoded protein is CASSFLTRQREGFLGTDTQYF.

The rearrangement uses TRBV28 and TRBJ2-7; D is undetermined. From germline, CDR1 is MDHEN and CDR2 SYDVKM. Trimming pared 3 bases from V and 3 bases from J, leaving 3 bases between. This CDR3 comprises 11 residues. The CDR3 DNA reads TGTGCCAGCAGTTTTCACTACGAGCAGTACTTC. As protein: CASSFHYEQYF.

This clone was seen more than once but under ten times. This chain connects TRBV10-3 to TRBJ1-5; D unresolved. Looked up from germline, CDR1 is ENHRY and CDR2 is SYGVKD. V was clipped by 3 bases and J by 6 bases, with 18 bases between them. The CDR3 length is 16 residues. This chain's CDR3 is CAISEESGGVSQPQHF. In DNA form, the CDR3 reads TGTGCCATCAGTGAAGAATCTGGCGGGGTCTCTCAGCCCCAGCATTTT.

The gene calls are TRBV19 and TRBJ1-5; 12 bases match TRBD1. Germline CDR1 and CDR2: LNHDA and SQIVND (reference sequence). The J segment lost 6 bases and the V segment lost 6 bases, leaving 12 bases of the junction unmatched. The CDR3 extends over 17 amino acids. The CDR3 DNA reads TGTGCCAGTAGCCTCGGGACAGGGGGCCCCATGGGTCAGCCCCAGCATTTT. This translates into CASSLGTGGPMGQPQHF.

The chain recombines TRBV2 with TRBJ2-5; D perhaps matches TRBD2 (6 bases). V gave up 6 bases and J gave up 3 bases, with 14 bases separating them. The CDR3 sequence is 14 residues long. Germline values: CDR1 SNHLY, CDR2 FYNNEI. The CDR3 DNA follows: TGTGCCAGCAGCGGAGGGGACGGGAAAGAGACCCAGTACTTC. Translated, it gives CASSGGDGKETQYF.

V is TRBV6-6 and J is TRBJ2-3; tentatively, D is TRBD1 (6 bases). Trimming removed 7 bases from V and 4 bases from J, with 12 bases in between. CDR3 size: 13 residues. The germline gives CDR1 MNHNY, CDR2 SVGAGI (reference sequence). The CDR3 bases are TGTGCCAGCACGGCAGGGGTCGCAGATACGCAGTATTTT. Translation gives CASTAGVADTQYF.

The chain is built from TRBV11-3 and TRBJ2-7; tentative D call: TRBD1 (6 bases). Germline assignment: CDR1 SGHNT and CDR2 YENEEA. The CDR3 covers 13 residues. Trimming shortened V by 0 bases and J by 5 bases, and 8 bases separated the two germline ends. Here the CDR3 DNA reads TGTGCCAGCAGCTTAGACAGGGGTGACGAGCAGTACTTC. As protein: CASSLDRGDEQYF.

This chain connects TRBV11-2 to TRBJ2-2; D is perhaps TRBD1 (5 bases). This CDR3 is 16 amino acids long. Looked up from germline, CDR1 is SGHAT and CDR2 is FQNNGV. Trimming pared 1 base from V and 1 base from J, leaving 10 bases between. CDR3 sequence reads: CASSLGTQENTGELFF. As DNA, the CDR3 is TGTGCCAGCAGCTTAGGTACACAGGAGAACACCGGGGAGCTGTTTTTT.

The V gene is TRBV12-3 or TRBV12-4, the J gene TRBJ2-5; possibly TRBD1 for D (6 bases). This CDR3 spans 13 amino acids. The ends were cut back, 7 bases at V and 4 bases at J, with 13 bases in the middle. Written as DNA, the CDR3 is TGTGCCAGCAATTTTGGGGGCGCAGAGACCCAGTACTTC. Amino acid sequence: CASNFGGAETQYF.